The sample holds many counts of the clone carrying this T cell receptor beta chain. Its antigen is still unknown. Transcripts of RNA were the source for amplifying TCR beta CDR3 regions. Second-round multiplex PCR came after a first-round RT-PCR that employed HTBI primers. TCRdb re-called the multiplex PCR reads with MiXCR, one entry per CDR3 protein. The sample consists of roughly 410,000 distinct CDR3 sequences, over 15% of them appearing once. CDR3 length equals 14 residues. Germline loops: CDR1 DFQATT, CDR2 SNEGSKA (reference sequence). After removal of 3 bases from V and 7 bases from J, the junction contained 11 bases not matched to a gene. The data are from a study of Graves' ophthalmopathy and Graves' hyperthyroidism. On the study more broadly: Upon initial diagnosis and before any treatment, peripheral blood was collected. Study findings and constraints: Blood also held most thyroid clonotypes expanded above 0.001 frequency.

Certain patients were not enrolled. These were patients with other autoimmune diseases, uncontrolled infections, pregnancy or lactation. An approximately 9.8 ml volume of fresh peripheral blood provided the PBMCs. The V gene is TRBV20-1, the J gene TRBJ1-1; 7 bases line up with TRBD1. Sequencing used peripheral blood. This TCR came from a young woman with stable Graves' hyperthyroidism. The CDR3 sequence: CSASRGPGSGEAFF. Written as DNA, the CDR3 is TGCAGTGCTAGTAGGGGGCCGGGGTCAGGTGAAGCTTTCTTT.